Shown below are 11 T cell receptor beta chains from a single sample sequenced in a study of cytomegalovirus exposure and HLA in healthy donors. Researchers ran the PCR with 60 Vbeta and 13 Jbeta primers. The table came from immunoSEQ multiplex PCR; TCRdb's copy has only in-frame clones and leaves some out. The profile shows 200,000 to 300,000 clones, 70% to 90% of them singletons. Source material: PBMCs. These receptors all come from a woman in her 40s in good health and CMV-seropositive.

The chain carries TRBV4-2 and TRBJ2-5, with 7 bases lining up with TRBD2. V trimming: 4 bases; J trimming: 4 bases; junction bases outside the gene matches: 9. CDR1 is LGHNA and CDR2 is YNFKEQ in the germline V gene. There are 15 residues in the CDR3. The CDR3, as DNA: TGTGCCAGCAGCCCACTGGGCAGGGAGGGAGAGACCCAGTACTTC. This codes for CASSPLGREGETQYF.

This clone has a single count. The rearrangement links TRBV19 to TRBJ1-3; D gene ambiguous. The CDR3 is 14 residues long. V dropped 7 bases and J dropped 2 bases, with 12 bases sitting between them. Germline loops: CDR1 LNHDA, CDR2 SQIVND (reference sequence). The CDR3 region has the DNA TGTGCCAGTACTTGGGCAGGCACTGGAAACACCATATATTTT. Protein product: CASTWAGTGNTIYF.

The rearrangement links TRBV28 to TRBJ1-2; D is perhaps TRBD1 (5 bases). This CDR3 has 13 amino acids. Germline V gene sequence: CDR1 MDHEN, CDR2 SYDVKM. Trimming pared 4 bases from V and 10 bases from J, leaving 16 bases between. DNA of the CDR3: TGTGCCAGCAGTTCCCCAGGGATACGCGACTACACCTTC. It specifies CASSSPGIRDYTF.

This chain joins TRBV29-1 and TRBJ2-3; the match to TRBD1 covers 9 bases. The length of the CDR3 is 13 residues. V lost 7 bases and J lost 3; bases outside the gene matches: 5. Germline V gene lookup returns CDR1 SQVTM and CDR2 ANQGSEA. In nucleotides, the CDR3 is TGCAGCGAACGCGGACAGGGGACAGATACGCAGTATTTT. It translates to CSERGQGTDTQYF.

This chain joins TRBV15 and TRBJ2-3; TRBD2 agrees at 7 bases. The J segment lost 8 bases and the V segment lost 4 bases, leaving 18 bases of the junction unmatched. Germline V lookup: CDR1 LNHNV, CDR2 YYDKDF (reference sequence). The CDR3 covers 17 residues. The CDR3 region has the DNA TGTGCCACCAGCATTGGCCGGCGGGAGTTTAGGGCGGGTACGCAGTATTTT. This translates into CATSIGRREFRAGTQYF.

CDR3 nucleotide sequence: TGTGCCAGCTCACCCCGGACAGGGGGCCTCTCAGATACGCAGTATTTT. Protein product: CASSPRTGGLSDTQYF. The genes are TRBV18 and TRBJ2-3, with 11 bases lining up with TRBD1. Per the germline V gene, CDR1 is KGHSH and CDR2 is LQKENI. The trim removed 3 bases at V and 4 bases at J, leaving 6 bases unmatched. The CDR3 is made up of 16 amino acids.

DNA for the CDR3: TGTGCCAGCAGTGAGCGGGAGAACTATGGCTACACCTTC. It codes for CASSERENYGYTF. V and J are TRBV6-1 and TRBJ1-2; no clear D gene. Trimming took off 3 bases at V and 2 bases at J, with 7 bases between the two ends. Germline values: CDR1 MNHNS, CDR2 SASEGT. The CDR3 is 13 residues long.

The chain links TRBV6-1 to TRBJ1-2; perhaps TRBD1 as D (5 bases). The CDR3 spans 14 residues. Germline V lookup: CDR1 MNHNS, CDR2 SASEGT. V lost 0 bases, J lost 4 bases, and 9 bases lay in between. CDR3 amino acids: CASSEAGEAYGYTF. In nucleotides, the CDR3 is TGTGCCAGCAGTGAAGCAGGGGAGGCCTATGGCTACACCTTC.

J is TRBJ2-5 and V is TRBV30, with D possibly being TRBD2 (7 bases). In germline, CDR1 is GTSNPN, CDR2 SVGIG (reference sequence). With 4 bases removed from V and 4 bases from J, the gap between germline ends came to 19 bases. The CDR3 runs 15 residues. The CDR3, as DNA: TGTGCCTGGACCAAAGGGGGGGGGAAGGGAGAGACCCAGTACTTC. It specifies CAWTKGGGKGETQYF.

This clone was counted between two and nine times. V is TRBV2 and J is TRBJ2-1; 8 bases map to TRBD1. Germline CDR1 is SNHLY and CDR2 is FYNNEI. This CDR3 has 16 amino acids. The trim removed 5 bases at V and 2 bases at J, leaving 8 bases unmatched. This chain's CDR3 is CASSKTGQGAYNEQFF. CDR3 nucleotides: TGTGCCAGCAGTAAGACCGGACAGGGCGCCTACAATGAGCAGTTCTTC.

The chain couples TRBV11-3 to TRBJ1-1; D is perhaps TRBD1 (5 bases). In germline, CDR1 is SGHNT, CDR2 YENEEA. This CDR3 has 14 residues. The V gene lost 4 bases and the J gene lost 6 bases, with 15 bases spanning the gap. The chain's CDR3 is CASSSQRGDAEAFF. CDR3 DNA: TGTGCCAGCAGCTCCCAGCGGGGGGATGCTGAAGCTTTCTTT.